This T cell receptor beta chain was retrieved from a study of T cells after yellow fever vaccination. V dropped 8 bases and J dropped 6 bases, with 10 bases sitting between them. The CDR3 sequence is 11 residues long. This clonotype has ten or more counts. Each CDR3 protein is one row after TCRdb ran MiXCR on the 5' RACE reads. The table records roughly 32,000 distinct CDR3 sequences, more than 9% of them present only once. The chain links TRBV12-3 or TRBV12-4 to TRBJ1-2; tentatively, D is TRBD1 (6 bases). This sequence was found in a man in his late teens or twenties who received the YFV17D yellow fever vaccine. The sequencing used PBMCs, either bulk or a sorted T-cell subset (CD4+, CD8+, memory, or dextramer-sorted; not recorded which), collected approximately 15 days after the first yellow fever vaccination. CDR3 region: CASEGVNGYTF. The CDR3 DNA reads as TGTGCCAGCGAGGGGGTGAATGGCTACACCTTC.